This passage covers 30 T cell receptor beta chains from one sample sequenced in a study of T-cell memory formation after mild COVID-19. TCRdb itself ran the 5' RACE reads through MiXCR, one entry per CDR3 protein. The sample holds about 110,000 distinct CDR3 sequences, roughly a sixth seen once. Sequencing input: PBMCs or a T cell subset sorted from them (not recorded which). These receptors came from a man younger than 35 who had mild COVID-19 (a few samples of this study predate the infection). Cell type and time point are not known.

This clonotype was seen a handful of times. This chain joins TRBV10-3 and TRBJ2-5, with TRBD1 identical over 7 bases. This CDR3 comprises 13 residues. The germline V gene encodes CDR1 ENHRY and CDR2 SYGVKD. Losses at the gene ends were 5 bases for V and 5 bases for J; bases not matched to a gene: 5. Here the CDR3 DNA reads TGTGCCATCAGTAGAAAAGGGGGCGAGACCCAGTACTTC. Its protein product is CAISRKGGETQYF.

A remark on this clonotype: It is unclear where the CDR3 begins or ends on the DNA, so no DNA is shown, and the CDR3 is as TCRdb lists it. V usage is TRBV3-1 and J usage is TRBJ1-1; TRBD1 was called by the table and not checked on the DNA. CDR1 LGHDT and CDR2 YNNKEL come from the germline V gene (reference sequence). The CDR3 region is 14 residues in length, termini included. This CDR3 is CASSPLRAGGEAFF.

This clonotype has a handful of counts. This rearrangement joins TRBV6-5 to TRBJ2-2; TRBD2 is a possible D gene (6 bases). Deletions cut 0 bases from V and 2 bases from J, with 19 bases between. Per germline, CDR1 MNHEY and CDR2 SVGAGI. The CDR3 extends over 19 amino acids. CDR3 nucleotides: TGTGCCAGCAGTTACTCGAATTTGGGGGGACTCCCCAACACCGGGGAGCTGTTTTTT. Encoded protein: CASSYSNLGGLPNTGELFF.

This clonotype was found a few times. The chain recombines TRBV3-1 with TRBJ2-1; D perhaps matches TRBD2 (5 bases). This CDR3 comprises 13 residues. Germline CDR1 LGHDT, CDR2 YNNKEL (reference sequence). Between the trimmed V and J ends, which lost 6 bases and 10 bases, there was a span of 16 bases. The CDR3 region has the DNA TGTGCCAGCAGTGGGATCAGCGGTCTGGAGCAGTTCTTC. It is translated as CASSGISGLEQFF.

The chain links TRBV24-1 to TRBJ1-5; D is unresolved. This CDR3 contains 12 residues. Germline V lookup: CDR1 KGHDR, CDR2 SFDVKD. V was cut by 4 bases and J by 5 bases, with 5 bases left in between. The CDR3 region has the DNA TGTGCCACCAGTGACGGATATCAGCCCCAGCATTTT. Protein sequence: CATSDGYQPQHF.

This chain joins TRBV9 and TRBJ1-5; 7 nucleotides agree with TRBD1. CDR1 is SGDLS and CDR2 is YYNGEE in the germline V gene. The length of the CDR3 is 13 residues. V trimming: 1 base; J trimming: 6 bases; junction bases outside the gene matches: 1. The CDR3 here is CASSVQGGQPQHF. The CDR3, as DNA: TGTGCCAGCAGCGTACAGGGGGGTCAGCCCCAGCATTTT.

This clonotype turned up a few times. This chain joins TRBV3-1 and TRBJ2-3; D call uncertain. Deletions cut 0 bases from V and 2 bases from J, with 3 bases between. The CDR3 spans 13 residues. The germline V gene has CDR1 LGHDT and CDR2 YNNKEL (reference sequence). The CDR3 coding sequence is TGTGCCAGCAGCCAAGACCTCACAGATACGCAGTATTTT. Protein: CASSQDLTDTQYF.

The chain is built from TRBV9 and TRBJ2-3; D ambiguous. The CDR3 has 12 residues. CDR1 SGDLS and CDR2 YYNGEE come from the germline V gene. Trimming removed 5 bases at V and 6 bases at J, with 10 bases between. The DNA of the CDR3 is TGTGCCAGCAGTGGGATCGTGGATACGCAGTATTTT. Encoded protein: CASSGIVDTQYF.

V gene TRBV12-3 or TRBV12-4 combines with J gene TRBJ2-2; tentative D call: TRBD2 (5 bases). CDR3 length: 15 amino acids. Between the trimmed V and J ends, which lost 2 bases and 5 bases, there was a span of 12 bases. The CDR3 region has the DNA TGTGCCAGCAGTTTAATGACTACGAGGACCGGGGAGCTGTTTTTT. It specifies CASSLMTTRTGELFF.

The table lists this clonotype with a few counts. V usage is TRBV6-5 and J usage is TRBJ2-1; D gene ambiguous. The length of the CDR3 is 10 residues. V lost 10 bases, J lost 14 bases, and 15 bases lay in between. Per the germline V gene, CDR1 is MNHEY and CDR2 is SVGAGI. In nucleotides, the CDR3 is TGTGCCACCGGACGCGCTTCGGAGTTCTTC. Amino acids: CATGRASEFF.

The V gene is TRBV5-4, the J gene TRBJ1-4; maybe TRBD1 (5 bases). Trimming removed 3 bases at V and 7 bases at J, with 16 bases between. Germline V lookup: CDR1 SGHNT, CDR2 YYREEE (reference sequence). CDR3 length: 15 amino acids. CDR3 protein: CASSSGLTKSEKLFF. CDR3 bases: TGTGCCAGCAGCTCGGGACTCACCAAGAGTGAAAAACTGTTTTTT.

This clonotype was seen more than once but under ten times. The rearrangement joins TRBV18 to TRBJ2-5; D tentatively fits TRBD1 or TRBD2 (5 bases each). This CDR3 is built from 15 residues. Germline assignment: CDR1 KGHSH and CDR2 LQKENI. V was pared by 6 bases and J by 5 bases, with 19 bases between. CDR3 sequence reads: CASSPGLRGMETQYF. The CDR3, as DNA: TGTGCCAGCTCCCCGGGGCTAAGGGGCATGGAGACCCAGTACTTC.

The chain links TRBV7-2 to TRBJ1-2; TRBD1 aligns across 7 bases. Germline CDR1 SGHTA, CDR2 FQGNSA. The CDR3 runs 13 residues. Unmatched junction bases numbered 3, after V lost 4 bases and J lost 4 bases. CDR3 loop: CASSYGTAYGYTF. In DNA form, the CDR3 reads TGTGCCAGCAGCTACGGGACAGCCTATGGCTACACCTTC.

The chain recombines TRBV5-1 with TRBJ2-7, with D tentatively TRBD1 (5 bases). Germline CDR1 SGHRS, CDR2 YFSETQ. The CDR3 totals 15 residues. V lost 0 bases, J lost 2 bases, and 12 bases lay in between. CDR3 sequence reads: CASSLAGRVTYEQYF. As DNA, the CDR3 is TGCGCCAGCAGCTTGGCGGGCAGGGTCACCTACGAGCAGTACTTC.

J is TRBJ1-5 and V is TRBV20-1; 8 bases map to TRBD1. After removal of 6 bases from V and 0 bases from J, the junction contained 4 bases not matched to a gene. The CDR3 consists of 14 residues. CDR1 and CDR2 (germline): DFQATT, SNEGSKA (reference sequence). The DNA of the CDR3 is TGCAGTGCAAGGACAGGGACTAGCAATCAGCCCCAGCATTTT. It encodes CSARTGTSNQPQHF.

This clonotype was detected ten times or more. The rearrangement uses TRBV7-2 and TRBJ2-5; TRBD2 matches 7 bases. This CDR3 is built from 14 residues. The J segment lost 1 base and the V segment lost 4 bases, leaving 3 bases of the junction unmatched. Germline V CDR1 and CDR2: SGHTA, FQGNSA. CDR3: CASSSAGTQETQYF. The CDR3, as DNA: TGTGCCAGCAGCTCAGCGGGGACCCAAGAGACCCAGTACTTC.

The chain couples TRBV4-3 to TRBJ2-2; D possibly uses TRBD1 or TRBD2 (5 bases each). V was pared by 5 bases and J by 7 bases, with 17 bases between. CDR3 length: 15 amino acids. Per the germline V gene, CDR1 is LGHNA and CDR2 is YSLEER. This CDR3 is CASSEMSGAGGELFF. CDR3 nucleotide sequence: TGCGCCAGCAGCGAAATGTCCGGGGCGGGCGGGGAGCTGTTTTTT.

Worth noting for this clonotype: The conserved final phenylalanine or tryptophan is absent from the CDR3, which likely points to a read error. It is unclear where the CDR3 begins or ends on the DNA, so no DNA is shown, and the CDR3 is as TCRdb lists it. V gene TRBV11-2 combines with J gene TRBJ2-7; the table's D call, TRBD2, was not checked against the DNA. Per the germline V gene, CDR1 is SGHAT and CDR2 is FQNNGV. The CDR3 numbers 14 amino acids, ends counted. The CDR3 is CASSLESTAPKAIG.

The chain is built from TRBV7-2 and TRBJ1-5; a weak D match, TRBD1 (5 bases). Germline CDR1 SGHTA, CDR2 FQGNSA. V was pared by 2 bases and J by 3 bases, with 11 bases between. The CDR3 covers 15 residues. Written as DNA, the CDR3 is TGTGCCAGCAGCTTACCCGGACATAACAATCAGCCCCAGCATTTT. It is translated as CASSLPGHNNQPQHF. Full variable domain (rest looked up from reference TRBV7-2 and TRBJ1-5): GAGVSQSPSNKVTEKGKDVELRCDPISGHTALYWYRQSLGQGLEFLIYFQGNSAPDKSGLPSDRFSAERTGGSVSTLTIQRTQQEDSAVYLCASSLPGHNNQPQHFGDGTRLSIL.

This rearrangement joins TRBV7-9 to TRBJ2-1, with TRBD2 matching 8 bases. Per the germline V gene, CDR1 is SEHNR and CDR2 is FQNEAQ (reference sequence). J lost 10 bases, V lost 1 base, and 0 bases had no gene match. The CDR3 extends over 12 amino acids. The CDR3 DNA reads TGTGCCAGCAGCTTAGGACTAGCGGAGCAGTTCTTC. Amino acid sequence: CASSLGLAEQFF.

In this sample, this clonotype turned up a few times. The CDR3 DNA follows: TGTGCCAGCAGTTGTCGGGCCCGGAGTGGGTACGTC. Translating it yields CASSCRARSGYV. V usage is TRBV28 and J usage is TRBJ2-7; D unresolved. There are 12 residues in the CDR3. CDR1 MDHEN and CDR2 SYDVKM come from the germline V gene. V gave up 4 bases and J gave up 12 bases, with 16 bases separating them.

The V call is TRBV6-5, the J call TRBJ2-5; D unresolved. The germline gives CDR1 MNHEY, CDR2 SVGAGI. Trimming pared 6 bases from V and 5 bases from J, leaving 10 bases between. This CDR3 is built from 12 residues. This CDR3 is CASRSGSETQYF. CDR3 coding DNA: TGTGCCAGCAGGTCGGGTAGTGAGACCCAGTACTTC.

This clonotype was recorded many times. The V gene is TRBV28, the J gene TRBJ2-3, with 7 nucleotides matching TRBD2. This CDR3 contains 15 residues. The J segment lost 6 bases and the V segment lost 5 bases, leaving 11 bases of the junction unmatched. From germline, CDR1 is MDHEN and CDR2 SYDVKM. The CDR3 protein is CASSTLGGGSDTQYF. CDR3 in DNA: TGTGCCAGCAGTACCTTGGGCGGGGGATCGGATACGCAGTATTTT.

This clonotype was counted only a few times. The DNA of the CDR3 is TGTGCCAGCAGCCAGACGGACAGTCTGAACGAGCAGTACTTC. Translation gives CASSQTDSLNEQYF. The J gene is TRBJ2-7, the V gene TRBV4-2; the D gene is possibly TRBD1 (6 bases). Germline V gene lookup returns CDR1 LGHNA and CDR2 YNFKEQ. The V gene lost 3 bases and the J gene lost 5 bases, with 14 bases spanning the gap. This CDR3 spans 14 amino acids.

In this sample, this clonotype turned up a few times. V usage is TRBV12-3 or TRBV12-4 and J usage is TRBJ1-1; no firm D call. Trimming shortened V by 2 bases and J by 6 bases, and 7 bases separated the two germline ends. CDR3 length: 12 residues. The CDR3 loop is CASSLPRSEAFF. CDR3 coding DNA: TGTGCCAGCAGTTTACCTCGGTCTGAAGCTTTCTTT.

This clonotype was detected a few times. The chain links TRBV5-1 to TRBJ2-5; D might be TRBD2 (5 bases). V was shortened by 4 bases and J by 5 bases, with 15 bases between the two germline ends. Germline values: CDR1 SGHRS, CDR2 YFSETQ. The CDR3 extends over 14 amino acids. The CDR3 region has the DNA TGCGCCAGCAGCCCCGTTTCAGGAGGCGAGACCCAGTACTTC. Its translation: CASSPVSGGETQYF.

The chain combines TRBV5-4 with TRBJ2-1; D is ambiguous. Germline lookup yields CDR1 SGHNT and CDR2 YYREEE (reference sequence). CDR3 length: 14 amino acids. V dropped 4 bases and J dropped 4 bases, with 12 bases sitting between them. CDR3 sequence reads: CASSVNLRYNEQFF. The CDR3 region has the DNA TGTGCCAGCAGCGTCAACCTGCGATACAATGAGCAGTTCTTC.

There are a few counts of this clonotype. The V and J genes are TRBV7-9 and TRBJ1-1; D unclear. Germline CDR1 is SEHNR and CDR2 is FQNEAQ (reference sequence). The CDR3 consists of 13 residues. V lost 3 bases and J 4 bases, leaving 9 bases between the germline ends. CDR3 protein: CASSFSARTEAFF. DNA for the CDR3: TGTGCCAGCAGCTTTTCCGCCCGCACTGAAGCTTTCTTT.

This clonotype was recorded a few times. The rearrangement joins TRBV19 to TRBJ2-1, with 8 nucleotides matching TRBD2. Per germline, CDR1 LNHDA and CDR2 SQIVND (reference sequence). This CDR3 has 17 residues. V shed 4 bases and J 3 bases; nucleotides not matched to a gene: 11. The CDR3: CASSSPSGGAYYNEQFF. The CDR3 DNA sequence: TGTGCCAGTAGTAGCCCCAGCGGGGGTGCATACTACAATGAGCAGTTCTTC.

V gene TRBV19 combines with J gene TRBJ2-7; TRBD2 matches at 7 bases. The CDR3 extends over 21 amino acids. CDR1 is LNHDA and CDR2 is SQIVND in the germline V gene (reference sequence). After removal of 4 bases from V and 0 bases from J, the junction contained 24 bases not matched to a gene. The chain's CDR3 is CASSTSFGAGDGTEFSYEQYF. The CDR3 DNA follows: TGTGCCAGTAGTACCTCCTTCGGGGCGGGAGATGGTACCGAATTCTCCTACGAGCAGTACTTC.